This TCR beta chain was obtained from a study of cytomegalovirus exposure and HLA in healthy donors. Study-level information: Samples from HLA-typed donors yielded about 80 million unique TCRs in an early data release. Study results and limitations: Some public TCRs appeared in many individuals, while most sequences were rare. Later analysis demonstrated an association between a missense DCLRE1C variant and TCR beta V- and J-gene trimming. Three CMV-associated chains proved CMV antigen-specific in vitro.

As for this clone: What it recognizes is unknown.

PCR primers comprised 60 Vbeta and 13 Jbeta primers. The data were produced by immunoSEQ multiplex PCR, yet TCRdb's version contains in-frame clones alone and is incomplete. In the table there are about 190,000 clones, roughly 75% of which are singletons. This sequence was found in a man under 40 in good health and CMV-seropositive. The sample was PBMCs.

The DNA of the CDR3 is TGTGCCAGCAGCCCTCCCCCGGGGGGGTACAATGAGCAGTTCTTC. As protein: CASSPPPGGYNEQFF. The chain links TRBV9 to TRBJ2-1; 8 bases align to TRBD2. The CDR3 is 15 residues long. The J segment lost 4 bases and the V segment lost 4 bases, leaving 7 bases of the junction unmatched. CDR1 is SGDLS, CDR2 YYNGEE, per germline.